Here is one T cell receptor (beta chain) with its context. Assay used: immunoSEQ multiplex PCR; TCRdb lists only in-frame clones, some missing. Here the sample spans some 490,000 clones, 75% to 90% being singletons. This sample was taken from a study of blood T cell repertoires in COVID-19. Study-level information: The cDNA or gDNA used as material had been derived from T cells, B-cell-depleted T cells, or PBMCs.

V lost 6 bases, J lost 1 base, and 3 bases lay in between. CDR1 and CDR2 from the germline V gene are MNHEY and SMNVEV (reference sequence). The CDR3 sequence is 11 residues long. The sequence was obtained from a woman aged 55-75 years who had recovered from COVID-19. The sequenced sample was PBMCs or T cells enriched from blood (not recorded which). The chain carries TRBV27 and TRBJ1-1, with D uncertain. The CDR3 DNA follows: TGTGCCAGCAGCGGGAACACTGAAGCTTTCTTT. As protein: CASSGNTEAFF.